This T cell receptor beta chain was recorded in a study of blood T cell repertoires in COVID-19. Study-wide background: The United States, Italy and Spain supplied acute and convalescent COVID-19 samples. Sources were T cells, B-cell-depleted T cells, or PBMCs; the material itself was cDNA or gDNA.

It was during active infection that Seattle patients were enrolled and then longitudinally followed. V dropped 3 bases and J dropped 2 bases, with 8 bases sitting between them. The germline CDR1 and CDR2 sequences are SGHTA and FQGNSA. CDR3 length: 14 amino acids. Under the authors' procedure: By means of reference gene primer amplification, nucleated cell counts were estimated. TCRdb keeps only in-frame clones here, not all; method: immunoSEQ multiplex PCR. V, J and clone size are those of that table, while D and trimming were read from the DNA. The sample yields nearly 350,000 clones, about 87% seen once.

The source material was peripheral blood. This TCR derives from a woman between 45 and 60 years old with COVID-19, enrolled during active disease. The chain recombines TRBV7-2 with TRBJ2-4; TRBD1 is a possible D gene (6 bases). The CDR3 DNA follows: TGTGCCAGCAGCTTGGGACATACCAAAAACATTCAGTACTTC. It specifies CASSLGHTKNIQYF. The full variable domain, with the rest looked up from reference TRBV7-2 and TRBJ2-4, is GAGVSQSPSNKVTEKGKDVELRCDPISGHTALYWYRQSLGQGLEFLIYFQGNSAPDKSGLPSDRFSAERTGGSVSTLTIQRTQQEDSAVYLCASSLGHTKNIQYFGAGTRLSVL.